These 8 T cell receptor beta chains came from one sample sequenced in a study of technical replicates of blood from several donors. The assay was immunoSEQ multiplex PCR, and TCRdb's table has in-frame clones only and misses some. The repertoire has under 35,000 clones, around 94% of them found once; the top ten carry approximately 4.5%. The sample comprised PBMCs. The receptors originated from a human donor in good health. Some clones in this sample may be carry-over from other donors' samples.

The chain has TRBV29-1 and TRBJ1-6; the D is unclear. The germline gives CDR1 SQVTM, CDR2 ANQGSEA. V was cut by 4 bases and J by 9 bases, with 16 bases left in between. CDR3 length: 14 residues. DNA of the CDR3: TGCAGCGTTGGGGGAAGGCCTCGGGGTTCACCCCTCCACTTT. It encodes CSVGGRPRGSPLHF.

Only one count was recorded for this clone. This rearrangement joins TRBV5-1 to TRBJ2-7, with 10 bases aligning to TRBD1. Losses at the gene ends were 4 bases for V and 5 bases for J; bases not matched to a gene: 6. The CDR3 contains 14 residues. Germline V lookup: CDR1 SGHRS, CDR2 YFSETQ. The CDR3 region has the DNA TGCGCCAGCAGCGTGGGACAGGGGAGCGACGAGCAGTACTTC. It specifies CASSVGQGSDEQYF.

The chain recombines TRBV5-1 with TRBJ2-7, with TRBD2 matching over 7 bases. V gave up 2 bases and J gave up 0 bases; unmatched junction bases: 2. This CDR3 is 14 amino acids long. Germline V lookup: CDR1 SGHRS, CDR2 YFSETQ. The DNA of the CDR3 is TGCGCCAGCAGCTTTACTAGCGACTCCTACGAGCAGTACTTC. It codes for CASSFTSDSYEQYF.

The gene calls are TRBV29-1 and TRBJ2-1; 9 positions agree with TRBD2. Germline CDR1 reads SQVTM; CDR2 reads ANQGSEA. This CDR3 is 17 amino acids long. With V trimmed by 6 bases and J by 2 bases, 14 bases remained unmatched. Here the CDR3 reads CSVFLGGRAVTYNEQFF. The CDR3 nucleotides read TGCAGCGTCTTCCTCGGCGGGAGGGCCGTGACCTACAATGAGCAGTTCTTC.

The chain uses TRBV5-1 and TRBJ2-1, with TRBD1 as a possible D gene (6 bases). V lost 3 bases, J lost 7 bases, and 20 bases lay in between. This CDR3 contains 16 residues. Germline CDR1 and CDR2: SGHRS and YFSETQ. The CDR3 loop reads CASSYSAGVSGNEQFF. The CDR3 DNA follows: TGCGCCAGCAGCTACTCTGCAGGGGTATCGGGGAATGAGCAGTTCTTC.

The CDR3 here is CASSQSAGAPWETQYF. CDR3 in DNA: TGCGCCAGCAGCCAGTCTGCGGGGGCCCCCTGGGAGACCCAGTACTTC. J is TRBJ2-5 and V is TRBV4-1, with TRBD2 as a possible D gene (7 bases). From germline, CDR1 is MGHRA and CDR2 YSYEKL. V was cut by 3 bases and J by 5 bases, with 19 bases left in between. The CDR3 has 16 amino acids.

This chain's CDR3 is CASSPLAGSSYEQYF. The CDR3 bases are TGCGCCAGCAGCCCATTAGCGGGGAGCTCCTACGAGCAGTACTTC. This chain links TRBV5-1 with TRBJ2-7; 8 bases agree with TRBD2. The germline V gene encodes CDR1 SGHRS and CDR2 YFSETQ. CDR3 size: 15 residues. The V and J ends lost 4 bases and 0 bases, in that order; junction bases with no gene match: 6.

This clone was observed once. The chain couples TRBV5-1 to TRBJ1-2, with D unresolved. Trimming shortened V by 3 bases and J by 3 bases, and 24 bases separated the two germline ends. Germline-derived CDR1 and CDR2 are SGHRS and YFSETQ. The CDR3 length is 18 residues. CDR3 coding DNA: TGCGCCAGCAGCTCCCAAATCCTTTTTCCGGGTCGAGACTATGGCTACACCTTC. Protein: CASSSQILFPGRDYGYTF. The full variable domain, its missing parts supplied by reference TRBV5-1 and TRBJ1-2, is KAGVTQTPRYLIKTRGQQVTLSCSPISGHRSVSWYQQTPGQGLQFLFEYFSETQRNKGNFPGRFSGRQFSNSRSEMNVSTLELGDSALYLCASSSQILFPGRDYGYTFGSGTRLTVV.